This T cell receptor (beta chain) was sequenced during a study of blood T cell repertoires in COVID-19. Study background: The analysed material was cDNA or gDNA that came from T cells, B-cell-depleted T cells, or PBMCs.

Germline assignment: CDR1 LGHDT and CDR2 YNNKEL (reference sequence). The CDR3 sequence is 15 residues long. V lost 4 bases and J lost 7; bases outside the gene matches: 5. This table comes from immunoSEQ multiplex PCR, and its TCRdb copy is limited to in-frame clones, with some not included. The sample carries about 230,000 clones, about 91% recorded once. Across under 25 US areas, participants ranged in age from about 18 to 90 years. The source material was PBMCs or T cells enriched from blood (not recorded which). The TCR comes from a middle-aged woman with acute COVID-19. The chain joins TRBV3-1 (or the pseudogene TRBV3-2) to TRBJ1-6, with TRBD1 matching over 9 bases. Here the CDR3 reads CASSPRTGENSPLHF. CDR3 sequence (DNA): TGTGCCAGCAGCCCCCGGACAGGGGAAAATTCACCCCTCCACTTT.